The 23 T cell receptor beta chains presented below share a single source sample, sequenced in a study of blood T cell repertoires in COVID-19 (TCRdb year 2020). Libraries were made using the immunoSEQ multiplex PCR assay. This immuneACCESS table, as held by TCRdb, lists in-frame sequences with V and J called but not all clones. Of the missing ones, under half trace to an unresolved V gene in checked studies; the others have no known cause. This sample lists roughly 60,000 clones; nearly 90% were detected once. The ten top clones hold 3.5% to 4.5% of the sample. Sequencing was carried out using peripheral blood. Receptors were obtained from a man in his forties or fifties with active COVID-19.

The rearrangement uses TRBV7-9 and TRBJ2-7, with TRBD1 identical over 11 bases. CDR3 length: 14 residues. Per germline, CDR1 SEHNR and CDR2 FQNEAQ (reference sequence). The V gene end was trimmed by 2 bases and the J gene end by 6 bases; junction bases not matched to a gene: 3. The CDR3: CASSLRDRGSEQYF. The CDR3, as DNA: TGTGCCAGCAGCTTAAGGGACAGGGGGTCCGAGCAGTACTTC.

The chain joins TRBV15 to TRBJ1-3; D ambiguous. In germline, CDR1 is LNHNV, CDR2 YYDKDF (reference sequence). The CDR3 extends over 17 amino acids. V gave up 9 bases and J gave up 0 bases, with 21 bases separating them. For the CDR3, the DNA is TGTGCCACTGCCACCGAATCGACTAGGGTCTCTGGAAACACCATATATTTT. Its translation: CATATESTRVSGNTIYF.

The chain links TRBV10-2 to TRBJ1-4; 9 nucleotides line up with TRBD1. Germline V gene sequence: CDR1 WSHSY, CDR2 SAAADI. The CDR3 consists of 15 residues. Trimming at V came to 5 bases and at J to 4 bases, leaving 5 bases not matched to a gene. CDR3 residues: CASSLQGAYNEKLFF. The DNA for the CDR3 is TGCGCCAGCAGTCTACAGGGGGCGTATAATGAAAAACTGTTTTTT.

The CDR3 DNA reads TGCGCCCCCAGCCAACAACCCCGCGGGGGGGCCTTGGGGGAGCAGTTCTTC. The encoded protein is CAPSQQPRGGALGEQFF. The chain links TRBV4-1 to TRBJ2-1, with 9 bases lining up with TRBD2. Trimming cost V 11 bases and J 10 bases; bases outside gene matches: 24. This CDR3 has 17 amino acids. Germline V gene data show CDR1 as MGHRA and CDR2 as YSYEKL.

This clone was counted only a few times. The chain links TRBV19 to TRBJ2-7; weak D call: TRBD1 (5 bases). V dropped 3 bases and J dropped 0 bases, with 12 bases sitting between them. The germline V gene encodes CDR1 LNHDA and CDR2 SQIVND (reference sequence). The CDR3 covers 15 residues. The CDR3 nucleotides read TGTGCCAGTAGTATGGGGCAGGGAAGCTCCTACGAGCAGTACTTC. It codes for CASSMGQGSSYEQYF.

The chain uses TRBV7-9 and TRBJ1-1, with D possibly TRBD1 on 5 matching bases. CDR3 size: 13 residues. The germline V gene has CDR1 SEHNR and CDR2 FQNEAQ (reference sequence). Trimming took off 5 bases at V and 8 bases at J, with 15 bases between the two ends. The CDR3 sequence is CASSPRVGVEAFF. CDR3 sequence (DNA): TGTGCCAGCAGCCCCCGGGTAGGGGTGGAAGCTTTCTTT.

The chain links TRBV12-3 or TRBV12-4 to TRBJ1-4; weak D call: TRBD1 (5 bases). The ends were cut back, 3 bases at V and 8 bases at J, with 10 bases in the middle. This CDR3 spans 13 amino acids. In nucleotides, the CDR3 is TGTGCCAGCAGTTTCTACCGGGGGGAAAAACTGTTTTTT. Encoded protein: CASSFYRGEKLFF.

The chain is built from TRBV18 and TRBJ1-1; D call uncertain. Germline V gene sequence: CDR1 KGHSH, CDR2 LQKENI. Trimming shortened V by 4 bases and J by 1 base, and 4 bases separated the two germline ends. This CDR3 contains 12 residues. CDR3 amino acids: CASSRQNTEAFF. The CDR3 DNA reads as TGTGCCAGCTCACGACAGAACACTGAAGCTTTCTTT.

In this sample, this clone turned up a few times. This chain connects TRBV3-1 (or the pseudogene TRBV3-2) to TRBJ1-3; D remains unclear. The CDR3 is 13 residues long. Germline values: CDR1 LGHDT, CDR2 YNNKEL (reference sequence). The V end lost 1 base, the J end lost 8 bases, and 9 bases lay between the germline ends. The CDR3 coding sequence is TGTGCCAGCAGCCAAGGCCGACGGGACACCATATATTTT. This translates into CASSQGRRDTIYF.

CDR3 sequence: CASSIQQGISTQYF. The CDR3 DNA is TGTGCCAGTAGTATCCAACAGGGGATTAGTACGCAGTATTTT. The rearrangement uses TRBV19 and TRBJ2-3; 7 bases map to TRBD1. Germline V lookup: CDR1 LNHDA, CDR2 SQIVND (reference sequence). V lost 3 bases and J lost 8; bases outside the gene matches: 8. The CDR3 sequence is 14 residues long. The entire variable domain, with the rest obtained from reference TRBV19 and TRBJ2-3, is as follows: DGGITQSPKYLFRKEGQNVTLSCEQNLNHDAMYWYRQDPGQGLRLIYYSQIVNDFQKGDIAEGYSVSREKKESFPLTVTSAQKNPTAFYLCASSIQQGISTQYFGPGTRLTVL.

V and J are TRBV6-5 and TRBJ2-7; 10 nucleotides agree with TRBD1. The V and J ends lost 6 bases and 9 bases, in that order; junction bases with no gene match: 11. Germline CDR1 is MNHEY and CDR2 is SVGAGI. The CDR3 spans 14 residues. CDR3 amino acids: CASSPSDRGNSQYF. CDR3 in DNA: TGTGCCAGCAGCCCCTCGGACAGGGGGAATTCGCAGTACTTC.

In its sample, this clone was seen a few times. The V and J genes are TRBV9 and TRBJ1-5; D not resolved. This CDR3 region has 15 residues. Germline V gene sequence: CDR1 SGDLS, CDR2 YYNGEE. Between the trimmed V and J ends, which lost 4 bases and 0 bases, there was a span of 11 bases. CDR3 nucleotide sequence: TGTGCCAGCAGCCCAGACGGGTTTAGCAATCAGCCCCAGCATTTT. It codes for CASSPDGFSNQPQHF.

This rearrangement joins TRBV6-5 to TRBJ1-1, with a weak D call TRBD1 (5 bases). This CDR3 has 15 amino acids. Germline lookup yields CDR1 MNHEY and CDR2 SVGAGI. Trimming took off 2 bases at V and 3 bases at J, with 13 bases between the two ends. The CDR3 reads CASSYIVTGDTEAFF. CDR3 in DNA: TGTGCCAGCAGTTACATTGTCACGGGGGACACTGAAGCTTTCTTT.

The V call is TRBV4-3, the J call TRBJ2-3; 11 bases match TRBD2. Trimming cost V 2 bases and J 5 bases; bases outside gene matches: 3. CDR3 length equals 15 residues. Germline lookup yields CDR1 LGHNA and CDR2 YSLEER. Here the CDR3 reads CASSQIAGGKDTQYF. CDR3 coding DNA: TGCGCCAGCAGCCAAATAGCGGGGGGGAAAGATACGCAGTATTTT.

The gene calls are TRBV4-3 and TRBJ1-5; D gene uncertain. The CDR3 has 13 amino acids. Between the trimmed V and J ends, which lost 2 bases and 5 bases, there was a span of 7 bases. The germline V gene encodes CDR1 LGHNA and CDR2 YSLEER. The CDR3 region is CASSQTLDQPQHF. The CDR3 DNA follows: TGCGCCAGCAGCCAAACTCTGGATCAGCCCCAGCATTTT.

The rearrangement joins TRBV20-1 to TRBJ2-7; the match to TRBD1 covers 8 bases. Germline loops: CDR1 DFQATT, CDR2 SNEGSKA (reference sequence). The junction had 10 bases not matched to a gene; V was cut back by 3 bases and J by 3 bases. CDR3 length: 15 amino acids. Written as DNA, the CDR3 is TGCAGTGCTAGTTCGGTTGTACAGGGGGACTACGAGCAGTACTTC. Amino acids: CSASSVVQGDYEQYF.

The chain is built from TRBV7-9 and TRBJ2-4, with TRBD2 matching over 8 bases. J gave up 8 bases and V 5 bases, and 11 bases lay outside the gene matches. The CDR3 totals 15 residues. Germline V gene lookup returns CDR1 SEHNR and CDR2 FQNEAQ (reference sequence). The CDR3 loop is CASSRNTGGEDIQYF. The DNA for the CDR3 is TGTGCCAGCAGCCGTAATACGGGAGGGGAAGACATTCAGTACTTC.

The chain has TRBV4-1 and TRBJ2-3, with 10 bases that match TRBD2. Germline-derived CDR1 and CDR2 are MGHRA and YSYEKL. The CDR3 is made up of 17 amino acids. After removal of 0 bases from V and 2 bases from J, the junction contained 5 bases not matched to a gene. The CDR3 loop is CASSQDRLAGLTDTQYF. CDR3 DNA: TGCGCCAGCAGCCAAGATCGACTAGCGGGCCTCACAGATACGCAGTATTTT.

The rearrangement joins TRBV3-1 (or the pseudogene TRBV3-2) to TRBJ1-3; 7 bases line up with TRBD1. Trimming took 1 base from V and 4 from J; bases not matched to a gene: 1. CDR3 size: 14 residues. The V gene's germline CDR1 is LGHDT and CDR2 YNNKEL (reference sequence). The CDR3 region is CASSQAGGGNTIYF. CDR3 DNA sequence: TGTGCCAGCAGCCAAGCAGGGGGAGGAAACACCATATATTTT.

There are a few counts of this clone. V and J are TRBV30 and TRBJ1-2, with a tentative D call TRBD1 (5 bases). The CDR3 consists of 13 residues. Germline V gene sequence: CDR1 GTSNPN, CDR2 SVGIG (reference sequence). V was pared by 4 bases and J by 4 bases, with 13 bases between. CDR3 region: CAWTSGDLYGYTF. CDR3 DNA sequence: TGTGCCTGGACTTCGGGGGACCTCTATGGCTACACCTTC.

V and J are TRBV5-1 and TRBJ1-1; D gene uncertain. This CDR3 contains 16 residues. V was shortened by 0 bases and J by 1 base, with 13 bases between the two germline ends. Germline-derived CDR1 and CDR2 are SGHRS and YFSETQ. The CDR3 is CASSLGRLSGNTEAFF. CDR3 nucleotide sequence: TGCGCCAGCAGCTTGGGAAGATTGAGCGGGAACACTGAAGCTTTCTTT.

The chain's CDR3 is CASSLEGHSSYEQYF. Written as DNA, the CDR3 is TGTGCCAGCAGCTTAGAAGGTCACAGCTCCTACGAGCAGTACTTC. V gene TRBV7-2 combines with J gene TRBJ2-7; D gene ambiguous. The V end was cut by 1 base, the J end by 0 bases, with 10 bases between. Germline CDR1 is SGHTA and CDR2 is FQGNSA. The CDR3 is made up of 15 amino acids.

The chain is built from TRBV27 and TRBJ1-3, with D unclear. There are 14 residues in the CDR3. CDR1 MNHEY and CDR2 SMNVEV come from the germline V gene (reference sequence). V lost 3 bases to trimming and J lost 0 bases, with 6 bases between them. The CDR3 DNA sequence: TGTGCCAGCAGTTTGGGCCTCTCTGGAAACACCATATATTTT. This codes for CASSLGLSGNTIYF.